Detailed here is one TCR beta chain. Its antigen has not been determined. Within one base of it there is no much larger clone, and no base qualities were kept. The immunoSEQ Assay, a bias-controlled multiplex PCR, was used to amplify TCRbeta CDR3 regions from genomic DNA. In the original analysis: Within the assay, amplification of reference gene primers was used to estimate how many nucleated cells each sample contained. To quantify the absolute abundance of each unique TCRbeta CDR3 rearrangement, sequence reads were collapsed and filtered. Productive Simpson clonality was computed per sample as the square root of Simpson's diversity index over productive rearrangements. The immuneACCESS repertoire file appears here via TCRdb, limited to in-frame rearrangements. These files lack a portion of the clones; in checked studies, under half of the deficit traces to unresolved V genes, and the cause of the others is not known. D and trimming come from the DNA, and the V and J calls and clone size come from that table. Across this sample there are about 50,000 clones, with more than 75% seen only once. The ten largest clones take up roughly 2.1% of the sample.

Ends trimmed: V by 7 bases, J by 5 bases; bases unmatched to a gene: 5. CDR1 MDHEN and CDR2 SYDVKM were looked up in the germline V gene. The CDR3 holds 15 amino acids from the cysteine to the phenylalanine. Left in the record is the CDR3 DNA by itself, 45 bases read in frame from the first base. This record comes from a study of blood T cell repertoires in COVID-19 (TCRdb year 2020). For the study in its entirety: Samples covering the acute and convalescent phases of COVID-19 were provided by collaborators in the United States, Italy and Spain. The material from the prospective study consisted of cDNA or gDNA derived from T cells, B-cell-depleted T cells, or PBMCs. Deeply sampled blood TCRbeta repertoires from subjects exposed to, actively infected with, or recovered from COVID-19 were included in the dataset. The repertoires were released in a freely available public database intended as a resource for research on the immune response to SARS-CoV-2. The samples were drawn from the first 160 participants of the ongoing ImmuneRACE study and from some 1,300 subjects provided by 6 global collaborators. Nearly every sample came with metadata listing a de-identified subject ID, COVID-19 status, age in years and sex. Where HLA class I and class II types were available, the types were taken from metadata supplied by the sample provider, not from assay-based typing. The full study reports these points: Clinical and demographic metadata were provided uncurated, with the amount varying by source and participant.

Collaborating institutions collected whole blood in K2EDTA tubes following their own protocols. For TCRbeta analysis, collaborators shipped samples as frozen whole blood, isolated PBMCs, or DNA extracted from either of those sample types. This sequence originates from a woman in her fifties or sixties with acute or convalescent COVID-19. Recombination connected TRBV28 to TRBJ1-6, and 10 bases in between align with TRBD1. Sequencing was done on a sample of peripheral blood. The CDR3 protein: CASKPGTGDNSPLHF. The DNA sequence follows: TGTGCCAGCAAACCGGGGACAGGGGATAATTCACCCCTCCACTTT.